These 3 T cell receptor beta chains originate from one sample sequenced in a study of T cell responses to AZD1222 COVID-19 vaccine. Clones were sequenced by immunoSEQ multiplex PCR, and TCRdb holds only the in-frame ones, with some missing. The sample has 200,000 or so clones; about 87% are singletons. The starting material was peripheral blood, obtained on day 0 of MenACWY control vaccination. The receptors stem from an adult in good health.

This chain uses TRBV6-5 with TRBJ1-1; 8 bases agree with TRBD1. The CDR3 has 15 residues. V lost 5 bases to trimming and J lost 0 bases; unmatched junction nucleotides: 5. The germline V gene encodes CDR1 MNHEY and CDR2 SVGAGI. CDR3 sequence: CASSPRTGLNTEAFF. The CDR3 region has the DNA TGTGCCAGCAGTCCTAGGACAGGGCTGAACACTGAAGCTTTCTTT.

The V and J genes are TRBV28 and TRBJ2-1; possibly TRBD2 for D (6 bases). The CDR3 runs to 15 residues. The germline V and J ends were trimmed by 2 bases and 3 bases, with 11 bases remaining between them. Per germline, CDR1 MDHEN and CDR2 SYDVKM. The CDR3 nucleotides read TGTGCCAGCAGTTTACGGGGGAGCTACTACAATGAGCAGTTCTTC. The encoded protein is CASSLRGSYYNEQFF.

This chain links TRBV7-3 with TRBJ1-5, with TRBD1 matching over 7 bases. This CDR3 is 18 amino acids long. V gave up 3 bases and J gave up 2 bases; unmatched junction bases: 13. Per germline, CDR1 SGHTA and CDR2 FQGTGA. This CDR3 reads CASSFVDRAVWGNQPQHF. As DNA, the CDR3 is TGTGCCAGCAGCTTCGTTGACAGGGCGGTTTGGGGCAATCAGCCCCAGCATTTT.